The T cell receptor (beta chain) under discussion was sequenced for a study of T cell repertoires in cytomegalovirus infection. In TCRdb, the reads were re-called with MiXCR into one record per CDR3 protein. The data show 800,000 to 950,000 distinct CDR3 sequences, about 33% seen once. As to this clonotype: Its antigen remains unidentified. Germline and junction disagree at one end, which may indicate a read error.

The sequence derives from a human donor in good health (CMV status not recorded). Some clones in this sample may be carry-over from other donors' samples. The sequences come from cultured CD8+ T cells from PBMCs, collected from culture after CMV antigen stimulation.

Here the CDR3 reads CASSHDPPGGGYNEQFF. The CDR3 nucleotides read TGTGCCAGCAGCCACGACCCCCCGGGCGGGGGATACAATGAGCAGTTCTTC. The genes are TRBV4-1 and TRBJ2-1; 7 nucleotides line up with TRBD2. The CDR3 sequence is 17 residues long. Germline V gene lookup returns CDR1 MGHRA and CDR2 YSYEKL.